Each of the 2 T cell receptor beta chains below was sequenced from the same sample in a study of blood T cell repertoires in COVID-19. The method was immunoSEQ multiplex PCR; TCRdb's version includes in-frame clones alone and lacks a portion of them. The table lists roughly 230,000 clones, roughly 84% of them singletons. The sequenced sample was PBMCs or T cells enriched from blood (not recorded which). Every receptor here comes from a man between 45 and 60 years old who had recovered from COVID-19.

J is TRBJ2-7 and V is TRBV21-1; TRBD2, the table's D call, was not compared with the DNA. TRBV21-1 is a recognized pseudogene. The CDR3 totals 23 residues. This CDR3 reads CASSKLGQEHLGLAGGYTYEQYF. CDR3 sequence (DNA): TGTGCCAGCAGCAAATTGGGCCAAGAACACCTGGGACTAGCGGGGGGTTACACCTACGAGCAGTACTTC.

In its sample, this clone was seen a few times. This rearrangement joins TRBV5-1 to TRBJ2-3, with a possible D match to TRBD2 (5 bases). Germline loops: CDR1 SGHRS, CDR2 YFSETQ. V lost 0 bases and J 2 bases, leaving 10 bases between the germline ends. The CDR3 totals 15 residues. The CDR3 reads CASSLEGLPTDTQYF. The CDR3 DNA is TGCGCCAGCAGCTTGGAAGGACTTCCCACAGATACGCAGTATTTT.